Listed below are T cell receptor beta chains from one sample, sequenced in a study of CD8+CD57+ T cells in acquired aplastic anemia. TCRdb ran MiXCR on the reads and lists one entry per CDR3 protein. The repertoire has 350,000 to 450,000 distinct CDR3 sequences, around 68% of them found once; the top ten carry 3% to 5%. Input material: sorted CD4+, CD8+, or CD8+CD57+ T cells (not recorded which) from PBMCs. The origin of the receptors is a human donor in good health, serving as a control. The CDR3 runs from the conserved cysteine through the conserved F or W. Fields, in order: CDR3 DNA, CDR3 protein, clone size, D gene, J gene, V gene. The D gene is left open where the match is weak. Clone size, where shown, is once, few, many, or a class for clones that have expanded.

TGTGCCAGCAGCGTGCGCCCGGATTATAACTATGGCTACACCTTC CASSVRPDYNYGYTF NA NA TRBJ1-2 TRBV2
TGCAGTGCTAAGGGCAGGGCAAACACTGAAGCTTTCTTT CSAKGRANTEAFF NA NA TRBJ1-1 TRBV20-1
TGTGCCAGCAGCGCTAGCGGGGACTCCTACGAGCAGTACTTC CASSASGDSYEQYF many TRBD2 TRBJ2-7 TRBV11-2
TGTGCCAGCAGTCCCGGCGGGACAGGGTGGGGATCACCCCTCCACTTT CASSPGGTGWGSPLHF many TRBD1 TRBJ1-6 TRBV27
TGTGCCAGCAGCTTAGTCGGGGCCGGGCCCCTCCAGTTT CASSLVGAGPLQF NA NA TRBJ1-6 TRBV7-8
TGTGCCAGCTACCCAACAGGGAACTTGAACACTGAAGCTTTCTTT CASYPTGNLNTEAFF many NA TRBJ1-1 TRBV18
TGTGCCAGCAGCTCTACCAACAGCAGGCCTGGCTACACCTTC CASSSTNSRPGYTF many NA TRBJ1-2 TRBV7-9
TGTGCCAGCAGTCGGCCCCTACTGGACGAGCAGTTCTTC CASSRPLLDEQFF NA NA TRBJ2-1 TRBV7-8
TGTGCCAGCAGCTTAGATGACTCCAATGAGCAGTTCTTC CASSLDDSNEQFF NA NA TRBJ2-1 TRBV5-1
TGCAGTGCTGGTGGGCAGGGTATGTCCGAAGCTTTCTTT CSAGGQGMSEAFF NA NA TRBJ1-1 TRBV20-1
TGTGCCAGCAGCTCAGGGGGCGGGGATGAAGCTTTCTTTTACTTC CASSSGGGDEAFFYF NA TRBD1 TRBJ2-7 TRBV7-3
TGCAGTGCTTGCGGGGGCGGCACAGATCCGCAGTATTTT CSACGGGTDPQYF NA NA TRBJ2-3 TRBV20-1
TGTGCCAGCAAGCGACGGCAGGGCCCGGATGGCTACACCTTC CASKRRQGPDGYTF NA NA TRBJ1-2 TRBV2
TGTGCCAGCAATTCAGAGGCACGGACGAGCTATGGCTACACCTTC CASNSEARTSYGYTF many NA TRBJ1-2 TRBV2
TGCGCCAGCAGTCAAGGGAATGACGCTTTCTTT CASSQGNDAFF once NA TRBJ1-1 TRBV10-2
TGTGCCAGTAGTTCAGGGGGAGGGAACTATGGCTACACCTTC CASSSGGGNYGYTF many TRBD1 TRBJ1-2 TRBV19
TGTGCCAGCACCACCAATAGACGAGGGGGAGGAAGGCTAATCTATGGCTACACCTTC CASTTNRRGGGRLIYGYTF NA NA TRBJ1-2 TRBV12-3/TRBV12-4
TGCGCCAGCAGCTTGGAGGGAGGGGCCGGGGAGCTGTGTTTT CASSLEGGAGELCF once TRBD2 TRBJ2-2 TRBV7-3
TGTGCCAGCACCGGGGAAGACAGGGGGCACACCGGGGAGCTGTTTTTT CASTGEDRGHTGELFF NA TRBD1 TRBJ2-2 TRBV6-5
TGCGCCAGCAGTTTATGCGCCCCGGGACAGGGGTCAGAAGAGACCCAGTACTTC CASSLCAPGQGSEETQYF NA TRBD1 TRBJ2-5 TRBV14
TGTGCCAGCAGCGAGGTGCCGGGGTCTAACTATGGCTACACCTTC CASSEVPGSNYGYTF few NA TRBJ1-2 TRBV3-1
TGTGCCAGCAGTGACTCGAGCAGGGGCACTGAAGCTTTCTTT CASSDSSRGTEAFF NA NA TRBJ1-1 TRBV6-5
TGTGCCAGCAGGCCTACAGGGGGCTTGGGGGAGCAGTACTTC CASRPTGGLGEQYF many TRBD1 TRBJ2-7 TRBV6-4
TGTGCCAGCAGCTTATTAGGGGTGAATGAGGCCAACGTCCTGACTTTC CASSLLGVNEANVLTF few NA TRBJ2-6 TRBV11-2
TGTGCCAGCAGCTTTCCTACGGGTAAGGCCAAGTTCCTGACTTTC CASSFPTGKAKFLTF NA NA TRBJ2-6 TRBV7-2
TGTGCCAGCAGCTGGGCCGGGGAGCTGTTTTTT CASSWAGELFF once NA TRBJ2-2 TRBV5-8
TGTGCCAGCAGCTTAGAAGGCGGACAGGGCCACTACGAGCAGTACTTC CASSLEGGQGHYEQYF NA TRBD1 TRBJ2-7 TRBV7-8
TGTGCCAGCAGTTTGACAGGGCCCTTCGTCTCCTACAATGAGCAGTTCTTC CASSLTGPFVSYNEQFF NA TRBD1 TRBJ2-1 TRBV12-3/TRBV12-4
TGTGCCAGCAGCACCGGAGTGGGGAGAGGGGATACGCAGTATTTT CASSTGVGRGDTQYF NA NA TRBJ2-3 TRBV7-3
TGTGCCAGCAGCGGACAAGGACTAGCGGGAGAGACCCAGTACTTC CASSGQGLAGETQYF many TRBD2 TRBJ2-5 TRBV9
TGCGCCAGCAGCCAAGTTCGCGGGGTCACAGCTTTCTTT CASSQVRGVTAFF NA NA TRBJ1-1 TRBV5-1
TGTGCCAGCAGCTTAGAGCGATGGGGTACGCAGAACTTT CASSLERWGTQNF NA NA TRBJ2-3 TRBV9
TGTGCCACCAGCAGAGATCAGGGGAATCAGCCCCAGCATTTT CATSRDQGNQPQHF once NA TRBJ1-5 TRBV15